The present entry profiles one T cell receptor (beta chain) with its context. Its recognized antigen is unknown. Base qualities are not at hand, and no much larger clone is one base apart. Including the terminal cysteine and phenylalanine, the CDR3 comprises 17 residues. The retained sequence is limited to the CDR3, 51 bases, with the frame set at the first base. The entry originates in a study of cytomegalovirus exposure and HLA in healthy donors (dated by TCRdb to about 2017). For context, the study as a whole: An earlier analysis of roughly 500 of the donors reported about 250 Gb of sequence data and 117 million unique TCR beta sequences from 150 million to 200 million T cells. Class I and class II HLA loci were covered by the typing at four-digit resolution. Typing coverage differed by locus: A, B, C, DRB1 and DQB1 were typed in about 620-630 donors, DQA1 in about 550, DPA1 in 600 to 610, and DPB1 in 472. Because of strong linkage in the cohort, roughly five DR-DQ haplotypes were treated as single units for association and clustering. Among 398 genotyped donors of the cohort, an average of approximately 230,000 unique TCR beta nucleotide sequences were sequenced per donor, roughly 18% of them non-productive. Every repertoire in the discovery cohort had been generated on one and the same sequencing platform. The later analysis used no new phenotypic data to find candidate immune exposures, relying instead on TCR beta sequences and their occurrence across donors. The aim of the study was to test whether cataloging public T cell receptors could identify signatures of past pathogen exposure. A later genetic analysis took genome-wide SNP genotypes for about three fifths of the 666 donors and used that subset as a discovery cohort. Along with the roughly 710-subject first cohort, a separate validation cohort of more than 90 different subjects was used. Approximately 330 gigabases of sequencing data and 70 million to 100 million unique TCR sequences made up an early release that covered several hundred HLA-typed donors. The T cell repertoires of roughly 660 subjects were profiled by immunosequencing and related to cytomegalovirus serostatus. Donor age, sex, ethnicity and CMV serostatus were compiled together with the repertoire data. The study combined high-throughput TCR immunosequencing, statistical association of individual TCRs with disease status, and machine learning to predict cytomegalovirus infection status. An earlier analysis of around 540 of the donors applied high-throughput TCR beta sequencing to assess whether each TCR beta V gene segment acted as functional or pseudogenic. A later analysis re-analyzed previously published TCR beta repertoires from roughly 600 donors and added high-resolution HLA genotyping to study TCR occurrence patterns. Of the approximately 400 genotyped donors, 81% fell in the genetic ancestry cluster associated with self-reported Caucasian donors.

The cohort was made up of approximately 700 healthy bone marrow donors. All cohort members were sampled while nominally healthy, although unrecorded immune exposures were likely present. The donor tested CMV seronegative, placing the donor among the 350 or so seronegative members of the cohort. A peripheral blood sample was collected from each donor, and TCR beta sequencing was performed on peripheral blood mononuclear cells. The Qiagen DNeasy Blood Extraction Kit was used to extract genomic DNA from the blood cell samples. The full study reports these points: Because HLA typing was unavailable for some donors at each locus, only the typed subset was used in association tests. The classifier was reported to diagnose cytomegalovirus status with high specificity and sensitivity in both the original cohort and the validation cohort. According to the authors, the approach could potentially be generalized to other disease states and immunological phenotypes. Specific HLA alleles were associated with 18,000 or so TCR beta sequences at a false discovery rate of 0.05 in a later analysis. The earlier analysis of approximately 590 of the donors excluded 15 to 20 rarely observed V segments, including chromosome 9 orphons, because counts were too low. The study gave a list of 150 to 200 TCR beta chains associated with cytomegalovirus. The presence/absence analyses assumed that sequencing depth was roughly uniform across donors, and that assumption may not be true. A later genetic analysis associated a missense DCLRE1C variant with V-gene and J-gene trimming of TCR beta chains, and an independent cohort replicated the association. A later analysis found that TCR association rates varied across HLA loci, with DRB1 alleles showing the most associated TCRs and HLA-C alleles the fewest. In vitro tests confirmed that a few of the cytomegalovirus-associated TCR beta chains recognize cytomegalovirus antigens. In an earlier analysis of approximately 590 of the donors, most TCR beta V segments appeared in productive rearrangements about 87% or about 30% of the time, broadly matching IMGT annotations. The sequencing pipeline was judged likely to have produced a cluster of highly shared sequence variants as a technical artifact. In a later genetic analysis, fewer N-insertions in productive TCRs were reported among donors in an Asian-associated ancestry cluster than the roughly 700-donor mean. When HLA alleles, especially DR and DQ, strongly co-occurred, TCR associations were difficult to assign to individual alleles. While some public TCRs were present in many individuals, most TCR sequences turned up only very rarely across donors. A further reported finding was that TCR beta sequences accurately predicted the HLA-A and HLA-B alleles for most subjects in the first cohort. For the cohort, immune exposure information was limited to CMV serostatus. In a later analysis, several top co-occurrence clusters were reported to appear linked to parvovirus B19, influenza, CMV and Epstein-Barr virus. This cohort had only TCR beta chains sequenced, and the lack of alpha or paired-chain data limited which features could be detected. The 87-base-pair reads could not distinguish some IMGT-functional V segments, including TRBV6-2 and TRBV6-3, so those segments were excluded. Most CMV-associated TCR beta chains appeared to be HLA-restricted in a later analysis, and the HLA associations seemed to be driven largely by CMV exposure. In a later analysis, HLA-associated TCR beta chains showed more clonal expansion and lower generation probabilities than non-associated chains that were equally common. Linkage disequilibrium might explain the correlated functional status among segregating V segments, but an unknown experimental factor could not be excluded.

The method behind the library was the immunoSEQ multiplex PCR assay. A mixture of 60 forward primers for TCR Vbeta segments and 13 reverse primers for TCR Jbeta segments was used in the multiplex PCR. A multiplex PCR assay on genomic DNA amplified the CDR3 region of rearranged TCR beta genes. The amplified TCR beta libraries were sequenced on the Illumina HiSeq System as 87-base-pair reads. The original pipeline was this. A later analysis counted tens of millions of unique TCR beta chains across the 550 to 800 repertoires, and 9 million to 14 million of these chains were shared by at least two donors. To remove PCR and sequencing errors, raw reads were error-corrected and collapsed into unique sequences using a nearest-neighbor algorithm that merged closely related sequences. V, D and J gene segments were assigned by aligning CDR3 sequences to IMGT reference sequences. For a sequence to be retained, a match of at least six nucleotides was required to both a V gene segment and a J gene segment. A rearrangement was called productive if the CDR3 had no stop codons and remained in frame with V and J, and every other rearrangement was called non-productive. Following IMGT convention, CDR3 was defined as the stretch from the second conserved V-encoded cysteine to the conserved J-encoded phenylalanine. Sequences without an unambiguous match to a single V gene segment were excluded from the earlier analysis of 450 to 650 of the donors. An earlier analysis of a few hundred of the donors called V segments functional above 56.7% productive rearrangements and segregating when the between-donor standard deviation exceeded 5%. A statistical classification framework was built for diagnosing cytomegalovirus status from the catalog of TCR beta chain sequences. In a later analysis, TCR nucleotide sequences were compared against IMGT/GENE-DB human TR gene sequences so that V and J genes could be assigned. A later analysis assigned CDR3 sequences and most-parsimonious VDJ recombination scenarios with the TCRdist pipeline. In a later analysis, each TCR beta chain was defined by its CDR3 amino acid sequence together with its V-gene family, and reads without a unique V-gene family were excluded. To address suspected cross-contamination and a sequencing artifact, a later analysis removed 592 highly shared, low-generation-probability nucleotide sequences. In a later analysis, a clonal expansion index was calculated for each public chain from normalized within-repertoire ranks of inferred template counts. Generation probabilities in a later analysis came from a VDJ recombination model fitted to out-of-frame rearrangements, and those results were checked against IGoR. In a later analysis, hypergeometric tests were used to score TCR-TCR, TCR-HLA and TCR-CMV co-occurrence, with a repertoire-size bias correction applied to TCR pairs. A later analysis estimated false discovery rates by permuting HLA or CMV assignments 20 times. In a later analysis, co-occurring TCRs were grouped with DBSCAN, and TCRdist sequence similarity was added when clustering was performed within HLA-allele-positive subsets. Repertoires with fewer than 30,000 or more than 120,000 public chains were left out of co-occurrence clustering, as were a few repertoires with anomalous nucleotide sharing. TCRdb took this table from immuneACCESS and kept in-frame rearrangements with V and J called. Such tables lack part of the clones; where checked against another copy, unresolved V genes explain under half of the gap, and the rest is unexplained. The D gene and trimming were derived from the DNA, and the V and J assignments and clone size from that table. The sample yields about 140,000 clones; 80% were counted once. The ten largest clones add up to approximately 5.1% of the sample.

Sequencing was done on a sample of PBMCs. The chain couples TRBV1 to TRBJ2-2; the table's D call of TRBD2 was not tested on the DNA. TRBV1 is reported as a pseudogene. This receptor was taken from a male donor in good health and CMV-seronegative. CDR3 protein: CTSSQMTSGGADGELFF. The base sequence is TGCACCAGCAGCCAAATGACTAGCGGGGGGGCGGACGGGGAGCTGTTTTTT.